Listed here is a single T cell receptor beta chain. Its target antigen remains unknown. No much larger clone exists at a distance of one base, and base qualities are not known. The data were taken from a study of cytomegalovirus exposure and HLA in healthy donors (TCRdb year 2017). With regard to the full study: According to an earlier analysis of 450 to 650 of the donors, some 170 million T cells yielded 90 million to 140 million unique TCR beta sequences and around 300 Gb of sequence data. In a later genetic analysis, genome-wide SNP genotypes for about 55% of the roughly 700 donors were used, and that subset was treated as a discovery cohort. Along with the roughly 700-subject first cohort, a separate validation cohort of around 110 different subjects was used. In an earlier analysis of around 540 of the donors, high-throughput TCR beta sequencing was used to judge whether each TCR beta V gene segment behaved as functional or pseudogenic. To predict cytomegalovirus infection status, the study combined high-throughput TCR immunosequencing, statistical association of individual TCRs with disease status, and machine learning. The later analysis used no new phenotypic data to find candidate immune exposures, relying instead on TCR beta sequences and their occurrence across donors. Every repertoire in the discovery cohort had been generated on one and the same sequencing platform. The study used immunosequencing to profile the T cell repertoires of 600 to 850 subjects and linked those repertoires to cytomegalovirus serostatus. The study was designed to test whether signatures of past pathogen exposure could be identified by cataloging public T cell receptors. A later analysis re-examined previously published TCR beta repertoires from about 700 donors and added high-resolution HLA genotyping to investigate patterns of TCR occurrence. Among some 400 genotyped donors of the cohort, an average of approximately 240,000 unique TCR beta nucleotide sequences was sequenced per donor, of which approximately 18% were non-productive. Of the approximately 400 genotyped donors, about 84% fell in the genetic ancestry cluster associated with self-reported Caucasian donors. The number of donors typed differed by locus, with roughly 629-640 for A, B, C, DRB1 and DQB1, 522 for DQA1, over 600 for DPA1, and roughly 450 for DPB1. Alongside the repertoire data, information on donor age, sex, ethnicity and CMV serostatus was compiled. HLA typing covered class I and class II loci at four-digit resolution. Roughly five DR-DQ haplotypes were handled as single units for association and clustering, since linkage in the cohort was strong. About 300 gigabases of sequencing data and approximately 84 million unique TCR sequences were included in an early release covering about 620 HLA-typed donors. Broad study findings and their caveats: In the study, about 150 TCR beta chains were listed as associated with cytomegalovirus. Only TCR beta chains were sequenced in this cohort, and the absence of alpha or paired-chain data limited detectable features. While some public TCRs were present in many individuals, most TCR sequences turned up only very rarely across donors. According to a later analysis, TCR association rates differed among HLA loci, with DRB1 alleles showing the most associated TCRs and HLA-C alleles showing the fewest. HLA typing was unavailable for some donors at each locus, so association tests used only the typed subset. The authors suggested that the approach could potentially be extended to other disease states and immunological phenotypes. The earlier analysis of about 600 of the donors excluded some 16 rarely observed V segments, including chromosome 9 orphons, because counts were too low. In a later analysis, HLA-associated TCR beta chains showed more clonal expansion and lower generation probabilities than non-associated chains that were equally common. According to a later analysis, parvovirus B19, influenza, CMV and Epstein-Barr virus appeared linked to several top co-occurrence clusters. In a later analysis, most CMV-associated TCR beta chains were found to appear HLA-restricted, with HLA associations seemingly driven largely by CMV exposure. CMV serostatus was the only immune exposure information available for the cohort. Presence/absence analyses assumed roughly uniform sequencing depth across donors, an assumption that may not hold. When HLA alleles, especially DR and DQ, strongly co-occurred, attributing TCR associations to individual alleles was difficult. A further reported finding was that TCR beta sequences accurately predicted the HLA-A and HLA-B alleles for most subjects in the first cohort. Because the 87-base-pair reads could not distinguish some IMGT-functional V segments, including TRBV6-2 and TRBV6-3, those segments were excluded. In vitro tests confirmed that a few of the cytomegalovirus-associated TCR beta chains recognize cytomegalovirus antigens. In both the original and validation cohorts, the classifier was reported to diagnose cytomegalovirus status with high specificity and sensitivity. V-gene and J-gene trimming of TCR beta chains was associated with a missense DCLRE1C variant in a later genetic analysis, and the association was replicated in an independent cohort. Compared with the roughly 720-donor mean, donors in an Asian-associated ancestry cluster had fewer N-insertions in productive TCRs, according to a later genetic analysis. Linkage disequilibrium might explain the correlated functional status among segregating V segments, but an unknown experimental factor could not be ruled out. In a later analysis, about 17,000 TCR beta sequences were associated with specific HLA alleles at a false discovery rate of 0.05. A group of highly shared sequence variants was considered likely to be a technical artifact of the sequencing pipeline. Broadly in line with IMGT annotations, most TCR beta V segments showed up in productive rearrangements about 87% or about 30% of the time in an earlier analysis of under 700 of the donors.

Trimming removed 0 bases from V and 6 bases from J, leaving 8 bases between the germline ends. For CDR1 and CDR2, the germline V gene (reference sequence) lists WNHNN and SYGVQD. The CDR3 holds 13 amino acids from the cysteine to the phenylalanine. The read is trimmed to its CDR3 DNA, 39 bases read in frame from base 1. Libraries were made using the immunoSEQ multiplex PCR assay. The multiplex PCR relied on a mix of 60 forward primers for TCR Vbeta segments and 13 reverse primers for TCR Jbeta segments. The CDR3 region of rearranged TCR beta genes was amplified from genomic DNA by a multiplex PCR assay. The amplified TCR beta libraries were sequenced on the Illumina HiSeq System as 87-base-pair reads. The authors processed their data as follows. A later analysis tallied 80 million to 95 million unique TCR beta chains across the roughly 610 repertoires, and around 10 million of those chains were shared by two or more donors. Raw reads were error-corrected and collapsed into unique sequences with a nearest-neighbor algorithm that merged closely related sequences to remove PCR and sequencing errors. Alignment of CDR3 sequences to IMGT reference sequences was used to assign V, D and J gene segments. For a sequence to be retained, a match of at least six nucleotides was required to both a V gene segment and a J gene segment. Rearrangements were called productive when the CDR3 lacked stop codons and stayed in frame with V and J; all others were non-productive. Following IMGT convention, CDR3 was defined as the stretch from the second conserved V-encoded cysteine up to the conserved J-encoded phenylalanine. The earlier analysis of about 610 of the donors excluded sequences that lacked an unambiguous match to a single V gene segment. An earlier analysis of approximately 590 of the donors called V segments functional above 56.7% productive rearrangements and segregating when the between-donor standard deviation exceeded 5%. To diagnose cytomegalovirus status from the catalog of TCR beta chain sequences, a statistical classification framework was built. In a later analysis, TCR nucleotide sequences were compared against IMGT/GENE-DB human TR gene sequences so that V and J genes could be assigned. In a later analysis, CDR3 sequences and most-parsimonious VDJ recombination scenarios were assigned using the TCRdist pipeline. In a later analysis, each TCR beta chain was defined by its CDR3 amino acid sequence together with its V-gene family, and reads without a unique V-gene family were excluded. As a way to deal with suspected cross-contamination and a sequencing artifact, a later analysis dropped approximately 570 nucleotide sequences that were highly shared and had low generation probability. In a later analysis, a clonal expansion index was calculated for each public chain from normalized within-repertoire ranks of inferred template counts. In a later analysis, generation probabilities were computed with a VDJ recombination model fitted to out-of-frame rearrangements, and the resulting probabilities were checked against IGoR. In a later analysis, hypergeometric tests were used to score TCR-TCR, TCR-HLA and TCR-CMV co-occurrence, with a repertoire-size bias correction applied to TCR pairs. A later analysis estimated false discovery rates by permuting HLA or CMV assignments 20 times. In a later analysis, co-occurring TCRs were grouped with DBSCAN, and TCRdist sequence similarity was added when clustering was performed within HLA-allele-positive subsets. Repertoires with fewer than 30,000 or more than 120,000 public chains were left out of co-occurrence clustering, as were about 5 repertoires with anomalous nucleotide sharing. Here the immuneACCESS table is served through TCRdb, limited to in-frame sequences with V and J called. Missing clones are a known gap in these copies; in checked studies unresolved V genes cover under half, and the rest lacks a known reason. The DNA was the basis for D and trimming; V, J and clone size are from that table. The sample table contains 200,000 to 250,000 clones; only one count was recorded for 83% of them. Around 1.5% of the sample lies in the top ten.

In total, 600 or so healthy bone marrow donors made up the cohort. All cohort members were sampled while nominally healthy, although unrecorded immune exposures were likely present. The donor tested CMV seronegative and was one of the 352 seronegative cohort members. A peripheral blood sample was provided by each donor, and peripheral blood mononuclear cells were used for TCR beta sequencing. Genomic DNA extraction from the blood cell samples was performed with the Qiagen DNeasy Blood Extraction Kit. Sequencing used PBMCs. The chain employs TRBV10-1 and TRBJ1-2; tentative D gene TRBD1, with 5 bases matching. The sequence was obtained from a girl aged 5-17 years in good health and CMV-seronegative. The DNA sequence follows: TGCGCCAGCAGTGAGTCGCAGGGAAATGGCTACACCTTC. Its protein product is CASSESQGNGYTF.